This T cell receptor (beta chain) was sequenced during a study of T cell repertoires in cytomegalovirus infection. The germline CDR1 and CDR2 sequences are DFQATT and SNEGSKA (reference sequence). J gave up 0 bases and V 3 bases, and 8 bases lay outside the gene matches. This CDR3 has 16 amino acids. This clonotype was counted once. Its antigen is undetermined. Each CDR3 protein is one row after TCRdb ran MiXCR on the reads. The repertoire holds about 770,000 distinct CDR3 sequences, around 29% seen once, with 13% in the top ten. This sequence joins TRBV20-1 and TRBJ2-1, with 7 bases that match TRBD1. The source is a human donor in good health (CMV status not recorded). Some clones in this sample may be carry-over from other donors' samples. The sample here was cultured CD8+ T cells from PBMCs, taken from culture after CMV antigen stimulation. The CDR3 loop is CSARGRDSHSYNEQFF. The CDR3, as DNA: TGCAGTGCTAGGGGCAGGGACAGCCACTCCTACAATGAGCAGTTCTTC.